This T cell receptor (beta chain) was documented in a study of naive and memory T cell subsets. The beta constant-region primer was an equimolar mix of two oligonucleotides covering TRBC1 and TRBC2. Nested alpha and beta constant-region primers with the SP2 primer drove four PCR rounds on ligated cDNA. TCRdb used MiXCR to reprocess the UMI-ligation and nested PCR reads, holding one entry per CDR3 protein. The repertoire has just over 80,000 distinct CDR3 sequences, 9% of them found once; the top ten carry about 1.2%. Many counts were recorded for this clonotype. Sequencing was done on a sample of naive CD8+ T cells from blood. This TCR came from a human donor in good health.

CDR3 sequence: CASSQETLLGTDTQYF. The CDR3 nucleotides read TGTGCCAGCAGCCAAGAAACTCTTTTGGGCACAGATACGCAGTATTTT. This rearrangement joins TRBV3-1 to TRBJ2-3; D not resolved. Germline-derived CDR1 and CDR2 are LGHDT and YNNKEL (reference sequence). The CDR3 is 16 amino acids. Trimming took 0 bases from V and 1 from J, leaving 11 bases between them.